What follows are 9 T cell receptor beta chains derived from one specimen sequenced in a study of technical replicates of blood from several donors. Profiled with immunoSEQ multiplex PCR; TCRdb holds only in-frame clones, not every one. The data show 60,000 to 75,000 clones, around 97% seen once. The sample taken for sequencing was T cells isolated from PBMCs. These receptors came from a human donor in good health.

The genes are TRBV7-2 and TRBJ2-3, with 12 bases fitting TRBD2. J was trimmed by 2 bases and V by 4 bases; bases with no gene match: 13. CDR1 and CDR2 (germline): SGHTA, FQGNSA. This CDR3 region has 19 residues. This CDR3 is CASSSKTSGRHHNTDTQYF. The CDR3 DNA reads TGTGCCAGCAGCTCGAAGACTAGCGGGAGACATCACAACACAGATACGCAGTATTTT.

The rearrangement uses TRBV30 and TRBJ2-5; 12 bases are shared with TRBD2. The germline V gene has CDR1 GTSNPN and CDR2 SVGIG (reference sequence). The junction had 4 bases not matched to a gene; V was cut back by 1 base and J by 4 bases. There are 15 residues in the CDR3. The DNA for the CDR3 is TGTGCCTGGAGTGCCCGACTAGCGGGAGTAGAGACCCAGTACTTC. Its translation is CAWSARLAGVETQYF.

The rearrangement links TRBV11-2 to TRBJ1-1; 7 positions agree with TRBD1. The germline V gene has CDR1 SGHAT and CDR2 FQNNGV. J lost 7 bases, V lost 5 bases, and 1 base had no gene match. The CDR3 covers 11 residues. CDR3 bases: TGTGCCAGCAGCGGACAGGTTGAAGCTTTCTTT. Its translation: CASSGQVEAFF.

This sequence joins TRBV5-1 and TRBJ2-7; maybe TRBD2 (6 bases). The CDR3 has 14 residues. V was pared by 5 bases and J by 4 bases, with 16 bases between. Germline assignment: CDR1 SGHRS and CDR2 YFSETQ. The CDR3 loop reads CASRKGRDFYEQYF. The CDR3, as DNA: TGCGCCAGCAGGAAGGGCAGGGACTTTTACGAGCAGTACTTC.

This chain uses TRBV21-1 with TRBJ2-2; the listed D gene, TRBD1, was not tested against the DNA. TRBV21-1 is annotated as a pseudogene. This CDR3 comprises 18 residues. The chain's CDR3 is CASSKALWADKNTGELFF. The CDR3 DNA reads as TGTGCCAGCAGCAAAGCGCTTTGGGCAGACAAGAACACCGGGGAGCTGTTTTTT.

The chain uses TRBV5-1 and TRBJ2-7; perhaps TRBD1 as D (6 bases). The V gene lost 5 bases and the J gene lost 2 bases, with 8 bases spanning the gap. The CDR3 contains 12 residues. Germline V CDR1 and CDR2: SGHRS, YFSETQ. The CDR3 bases are TGCGCCAGCAGGGACAGCGCCTACGAGCAGTACTTC. This sequence encodes CASRDSAYEQYF.

A single count supports this clone. CDR3 in amino acids: CSERHSGTEAFF. The DNA for the CDR3 is TGCAGCGAGAGGCACAGCGGGACTGAAGCTTTCTTT. This chain joins TRBV29-1 and TRBJ1-1; D remains ambiguous. Germline CDR1 is SQVTM and CDR2 is ANQGSEA. V was cut by 7 bases and J by 5 bases, with 14 bases left in between. The CDR3 extends over 12 amino acids.

In its sample, this clone was seen once. This sequence joins TRBV5-1 and TRBJ2-1; D gene unclear. V lost 4 bases, J lost 7 bases, and 18 bases lay in between. This CDR3 has 15 amino acids. CDR1 SGHRS and CDR2 YFSETQ come from the germline V gene. The CDR3 protein is CASSPLSTLTNEQFF. Here the CDR3 DNA reads TGCGCCAGCAGCCCCCTTAGCACGCTGACTAATGAGCAGTTCTTC.

This clone was seen a single time. The V and J genes are TRBV19 and TRBJ2-7; D possibly corresponds to TRBD1 (6 bases). This CDR3 has 14 amino acids. Trimming left V 3 bases short and J 3 bases short, with 12 bases between. Germline loops: CDR1 LNHDA, CDR2 SQIVND (reference sequence). The CDR3 coding sequence is TGTGCCAGTAGTATTGTAGGGGGTGACTACGAGCAGTACTTC. Translation gives CASSIVGGDYEQYF.